The 9 T cell receptor beta chains below all came from one sample that was sequenced in a study of blood T cell repertoires in COVID-19. Generated by immunoSEQ multiplex PCR, the TCRdb table keeps only in-frame clones and is missing some. The table lists around 400,000 clones, approximately 89% of them singletons. Material for sequencing was PBMCs or T cells enriched from blood (not recorded which). The receptors were sampled from a woman aged 25 to 39 who had recovered from COVID-19.

The CDR3 is CASSYDRVLTGELFF. CDR3 nucleotide sequence: TGTGCCAGCAGCTATGACAGGGTTCTAACCGGGGAGCTGTTTTTT. The rearrangement joins TRBV7-9 to TRBJ2-2; 7 bases match TRBD1. The V and J ends lost 4 bases and 5 bases, in that order; junction bases with no gene match: 7. Germline lookup yields CDR1 SEHNR and CDR2 FQNEAQ (reference sequence). The CDR3 is 15 residues long. Using reference TRBV7-9 and TRBJ2-2 for the parts outside the CDR3, the full variable domain is DTGVSQNPRHKITKRGQNVTFRCDPISEHNRLYWYRQTLGQGPEFLTYFQNEAQLEKSRLLSDRFSAERPKGSFSTLEIQRTEQGDSAMYLCASSYDRVLTGELFFGEGSRLTVL.

The rearrangement uses TRBV3-1 (or the pseudogene TRBV3-2) and TRBJ2-7; a possible D gene is TRBD2 (7 bases). There are 14 residues in the CDR3. V gave up 4 bases and J gave up 4 bases, with 14 bases separating them. CDR1 and CDR2 from the germline V gene are LGHDT and YNNKEL (reference sequence). The CDR3 DNA reads TGTGCCAGCAGCCCCCCCGGGGGGCGGTACGAGCAGTACTTC. Amino acid sequence: CASSPPGGRYEQYF.

J is TRBJ2-7 and V is TRBV5-1; 9 bases match TRBD1. J gave up 4 bases and V 0 bases, and 8 bases lay outside the gene matches. The CDR3 loop spans 16 amino acids. Germline V gene lookup returns CDR1 SGHRS and CDR2 YFSETQ. The CDR3: CASSLGSRTGAYEQYF. DNA of the CDR3: TGCGCCAGCAGCTTGGGGTCTAGGACAGGGGCGTACGAGCAGTACTTC.

The V and J genes are TRBV5-5 and TRBJ1-1; TRBD1 matches 7 bases. V lost 2 bases and J lost 0; bases outside the gene matches: 13. The CDR3 is made up of 18 amino acids. Germline lookup yields CDR1 SGHKS and CDR2 YYEKEE (reference sequence). The CDR3 reads CASSFGQGTAGMNTEAFF. CDR3 DNA sequence: TGTGCCAGCAGCTTCGGGCAAGGGACAGCCGGGATGAACACTGAAGCTTTCTTT.

This sequence joins TRBV5-1 and TRBJ2-3, with 7 nucleotides matching TRBD2. This CDR3 spans 15 amino acids. Per germline, CDR1 SGHRS and CDR2 YFSETQ. J was trimmed by 3 bases and V by 5 bases; bases with no gene match: 9. CDR3 loop: CASRWSSAGTDTQYF. The CDR3 coding sequence is TGCGCCAGCAGATGGAGCTCAGCGGGGACAGATACGCAGTATTTT.

The rearrangement uses TRBV6-5 and TRBJ2-2; maybe TRBD2 (5 bases). The CDR3 totals 14 residues. Per the germline V gene, CDR1 is MNHEY and CDR2 is SVGAGI. V lost 6 bases and J 0 bases, leaving 8 bases between the germline ends. The CDR3 DNA sequence: TGTGCCAGCAGGAGGACTGCGAACACCGGGGAGCTGTTTTTT. Its protein is CASRRTANTGELFF.

The rearrangement uses TRBV9 and TRBJ1-2; the match to TRBD1 covers 7 bases. Germline-derived CDR1 and CDR2 are SGDLS and YYNGEE. This CDR3 is built from 14 residues. The ends lost 4 bases at V and 8 bases at J; junction bases unmatched: 11. The CDR3 DNA reads as TGTGCCAGCAGCTCGACAGGGAGATTGCTCGGCTACACCTTC. Protein sequence: CASSSTGRLLGYTF.

This chain connects TRBV5-4 to TRBJ2-1; 7 bases agree with TRBD2. The CDR3 is 15 amino acids. Germline V gene data show CDR1 as SGHNT and CDR2 as YYREEE (reference sequence). The trim removed 0 bases at V and 8 bases at J, leaving 8 bases unmatched. CDR3 DNA sequence: TGTGCCAGCAGCTTGGGGGGGGGATATAATGATGAGCAGTTCTTC. Its translation: CASSLGGGYNDEQFF.

This clone was seen only a few times. DNA of the CDR3: TGTGCCAGCGGGGTACAGGGCGGAAAGCAGTACTTC. This gives the protein CASGVQGGKQYF. This chain uses TRBV2 with TRBJ2-7; possible D gene TRBD1, 6 bases. Trimming pared 8 bases from V and 8 bases from J, leaving 16 bases between. CDR3 length: 12 amino acids. From germline, CDR1 is SNHLY and CDR2 FYNNEI.